The 24 T cell receptor beta chains listed next were all sequenced from one sample in a study of T cell changes during pregnancy in multiple sclerosis. TCRdb's table, derived via immunoSEQ multiplex PCR, lists solely in-frame clones and lacks some. The sample holds roughly 69,000 clones, roughly nine tenths seen once. This specimen consisted of peripheral blood, obtained after pregnancy. Every receptor here comes from a female donor with multiple sclerosis, enrolled in a pregnancy study.

This rearrangement joins TRBV11-2 to TRBJ2-7; possibly TRBD2 for D (6 bases). Germline CDR1 SGHAT, CDR2 FQNNGV. Trimming pared 5 bases from V and 2 bases from J, leaving 10 bases between. The CDR3 is 13 residues long. As DNA, the CDR3 is TGTGCCAGCAGCCCAAGCGGGCCCTACGAGCAGTACTTC. Protein product: CASSPSGPYEQYF. The entire variable domain, with the rest obtained from reference TRBV11-2 and TRBJ2-7, is as follows: EAGVAQSPRYKIIEKRQSVAFWCNPISGHATLYWYQQILGQGPKLLIQFQNNGVVDDSQLPKDRFSAERLKGVDSTLKIQPAKLEDSAVYLCASSPSGPYEQYFGPGTRLTVT.

This sequence joins TRBV28 and TRBJ2-3, with 14 nucleotides matching TRBD2. Germline V gene lookup returns CDR1 MDHEN and CDR2 SYDVKM. The CDR3 contains 18 residues. The V segment lost 5 bases and the J segment 4 bases; nucleotides outside the gene matches: 11. The DNA of the CDR3 is TGTGCCAGCAGTCCATCCCCGGGACTAGCGGGAGAGCCAGATACGCAGTATTTT. It is translated as CASSPSPGLAGEPDTQYF.

As DNA, the CDR3 is TGTGCCAGCTCACCACCGAAGGGGAACCAGGGGTGGATTGCCGGGGAGCTGTTTTTT. Translated: CASSPPKGNQGWIAGELFF. This chain connects TRBV18 to TRBJ2-2; TRBD1 might be the D (6 bases). This CDR3 comprises 19 residues. V was trimmed by 0 bases and J by 6 bases, leaving 23 bases between them. CDR1 is KGHSH, CDR2 LQKENI, per germline. The entire variable domain, with the rest obtained from reference TRBV18 and TRBJ2-2, is as follows: NAGVMQNPRHLVRRRGQEARLRCSPMKGHSHVYWYRQLPEEGLKFMVYLQKENIIDESGMPKERFSAEFPKEGPSILRIQQVVRGDSAAYFCASSPPKGNQGWIAGELFFGEGSRLTVL.

This rearrangement joins TRBV6-1 to TRBJ2-5, with D tentatively TRBD2 (5 bases). CDR1 and CDR2 (germline): MNHNS, SASEGT. This CDR3 is built from 13 residues. V was trimmed by 4 bases and J by 0 bases, leaving 6 bases between them. CDR3 DNA sequence: TGTGCCAGCAGTGGACTATACCAAGAGACCCAGTACTTC. This translates into CASSGLYQETQYF.

The chain carries TRBV4-1 and TRBJ1-5, with 8 bases matching TRBD1. The germline V gene has CDR1 MGHRA and CDR2 YSYEKL. Germline trimming cut 4 bases from V and 8 bases from J; bases unmatched to any gene: 7. The CDR3 loop spans 14 amino acids. As DNA, the CDR3 is TGCGCCAGCAGCCTCGACAGGGGCATCGAGCCCCAGCATTTT. Protein sequence: CASSLDRGIEPQHF.

The CDR3 region is CASSGRNRDSSYF. In DNA form, the CDR3 reads TGTGCCAGCAGTGGTCGAAACCGGGACAGCTCGTACTTC. V and J are TRBV2 and TRBJ2-5; 7 nucleotides match TRBD1. V lost 4 bases and J lost 13; bases outside the gene matches: 12. Germline lookup yields CDR1 SNHLY and CDR2 FYNNEI. This CDR3 region has 13 residues.

This chain joins TRBV30 and TRBJ2-2, with 7 bases matching TRBD2. Germline CDR1 reads GTSNPN; CDR2 reads SVGIG (reference sequence). This CDR3 has 14 amino acids. V was pared by 0 bases and J by 5 bases, with 3 bases of the junction left unmatched. The CDR3 nucleotides read TGTGCCTGGAGTGTAGTAGCGGGTACCGGGGAGCTGTTTTTT. Amino acids: CAWSVVAGTGELFF.

V and J are TRBV7-9 and TRBJ1-1; 8 nucleotides match TRBD1. Germline-derived CDR1 and CDR2 are SEHNR and FQNEAQ (reference sequence). The CDR3 sequence is 14 residues long. Germline trimming cut 4 bases from V and 6 bases from J; bases unmatched to any gene: 7. CDR3 sequence (DNA): TGTGCCAGCAGCTACGGACAGGGACTACCTGAAGCTTTCTTT. This gives the protein CASSYGQGLPEAFF.

The chain employs TRBV18 and TRBJ2-7; TRBD1 might be the D (5 bases). Germline V gene lookup returns CDR1 KGHSH and CDR2 LQKENI. The CDR3 loop spans 13 amino acids. Deletions cut 2 bases from V and 4 bases from J, with 9 bases between. The CDR3 DNA reads TGTGCCAGCTCACCAACCAGGGAATACGAGCAGTACTTC. This sequence encodes CASSPTREYEQYF.

This clone has a handful of counts. The chain combines TRBV5-1 with TRBJ1-1, with D tentatively TRBD1 (5 bases). CDR1 is SGHRS and CDR2 is YFSETQ in the germline V gene. This CDR3 comprises 14 residues. Between the trimmed V and J ends, which lost 6 bases and 0 bases, there was a span of 12 bases. In nucleotides, the CDR3 is TGCGCCAGCAAGGAGGGGAACATGAACACTGAAGCTTTCTTT. It yields the protein CASKEGNMNTEAFF.

This chain connects TRBV11-2 to TRBJ1-1; unclear D gene. Germline CDR1 and CDR2: SGHAT and FQNNGV. CDR3 length: 13 residues. V gave up 1 base and J gave up 2 bases, with 5 bases separating them. CDR3: CASSLVRNTEAFF. CDR3 DNA: TGTGCCAGCAGCTTAGTCCGTAACACTGAAGCTTTCTTT.

The rearrangement links TRBV28 to TRBJ2-7; 16 bases map to TRBD2. The CDR3 is made up of 15 amino acids. V lost 6 bases to trimming and J lost 11 bases; unmatched junction nucleotides: 10. Germline V gives CDR1 MDHEN, CDR2 SYDVKM. CDR3 in amino acids: CASSTTPGLAGGKYF. CDR3 DNA: TGTGCCAGCAGCACAACGCCGGGACTAGCGGGAGGGAAGTACTTC.

This rearrangement joins TRBV19 to TRBJ1-1; D ambiguous. V was cut by 7 bases and J by 0 bases, with 15 bases left in between. Germline CDR1 reads LNHDA; CDR2 reads SQIVND (reference sequence). This CDR3 is built from 15 residues. CDR3 region: CASNPQWAMNTEAFF. DNA for the CDR3: TGTGCCAGTAACCCTCAGTGGGCCATGAACACTGAAGCTTTCTTT.

The V call is TRBV28, the J call TRBJ1-5; no clear D. Trimming left V 3 bases short and J 11 bases short, with 20 bases between. CDR3 size: 15 residues. CDR1 is MDHEN, CDR2 SYDVKM, per germline. In DNA, the CDR3 is TGTGCCAGCAGTTTCAGTTCGAATTTAGTCGGGACCCAGCATTTT. Translated, it gives CASSFSSNLVGTQHF.

The rearrangement links TRBV6-1 to TRBJ2-1; 15 bases are a match to TRBD2. The CDR3 consists of 17 residues. V was pared by 4 bases and J by 7 bases, with 8 bases of the junction left unmatched. Germline CDR1 reads MNHNS; CDR2 reads SASEGT. This chain's CDR3 is CASSGNPGTSGRNEQFF. The CDR3 nucleotides read TGTGCCAGCAGTGGAAATCCCGGGACTAGCGGGAGGAATGAGCAGTTCTTC.

The V and J genes are TRBV5-4 and TRBJ1-6; the match to TRBD1 covers 10 bases. J gave up 6 bases and V 3 bases, and 3 bases lay outside the gene matches. The CDR3 runs 15 residues. CDR1 and CDR2 (germline): SGHNT, YYREEE (reference sequence). The chain's CDR3 is CASSSGTGVNSPLHF. The CDR3 DNA is TGTGCCAGCAGCTCCGGGACAGGGGTTAATTCACCCCTCCACTTT.

The V and J genes are TRBV19 and TRBJ2-7; possibly TRBD2 for D (5 bases). Germline-derived CDR1 and CDR2 are LNHDA and SQIVND (reference sequence). This CDR3 is 13 amino acids long. Trimming cost V 10 bases and J 1 base, with 14 bases left between them. CDR3 in amino acids: CATAKRESYEQYF. CDR3 coding DNA: TGTGCCACCGCGAAACGGGAATCCTACGAGCAGTACTTC.

This chain uses TRBV27 with TRBJ2-1; 8 bases match TRBD1. V dropped 5 bases and J dropped 0; count of bases not matched to a gene: 15. Per the germline V gene, CDR1 is MNHEY and CDR2 is SMNVEV (reference sequence). CDR3 length: 19 amino acids. The CDR3 DNA reads as TGTGCCAGCAGTAGATCGACAGGGGAGCTACTTGGCTCCTACAATGAGCAGTTCTTC. This gives the protein CASSRSTGELLGSYNEQFF.

CDR3 region: CASRPDSASSYNEQFF. Here the CDR3 DNA reads TGCGCCAGCAGACCCGACTCGGCGAGCTCCTACAATGAGCAGTTCTTC. The chain links TRBV5-1 to TRBJ2-1; no clear D gene. V gave up 5 bases and J gave up 0 bases, with 15 bases separating them. The CDR3 is 16 amino acids. CDR1 is SGHRS and CDR2 is YFSETQ in the germline V gene.

CDR3 sequence reads: CASSLVPDRDSYEQYF. CDR3 sequence (DNA): TGTGCCAGCAGCTTAGTACCCGACAGGGACTCCTACGAGCAGTACTTC. The chain employs TRBV7-6 and TRBJ2-7; TRBD1 aligns across 7 bases. The J segment lost 0 bases and the V segment lost 1 base, leaving 6 bases of the junction unmatched. The CDR3 has 16 amino acids. In germline, CDR1 is SGHVS, CDR2 FNYEAQ.

This chain uses TRBV7-9 with TRBJ2-7; 13 positions agree with TRBD2. There are 15 residues in the CDR3. Unmatched junction bases numbered 4, after V lost 6 bases and J lost 2 bases. CDR1 is SEHNR, CDR2 FQNEAQ, per germline (reference sequence). The CDR3 loop is CASRDGLAGAYEQYF. As DNA, the CDR3 is TGTGCCAGCAGGGATGGACTAGCGGGGGCCTACGAGCAGTACTTC.

The rearrangement links TRBV19 to TRBJ2-7; D is ambiguous. The V end lost 5 bases, the J end lost 0 bases, and 11 bases lay between the germline ends. The CDR3 extends over 14 amino acids. CDR1 and CDR2 (germline): LNHDA, SQIVND (reference sequence). The CDR3 region has the DNA TGTGCCAGTAGTCGGCAGCGCGACTCCTACGAGCAGTACTTC. Translating gives CASSRQRDSYEQYF.

The V call is TRBV9, the J call TRBJ1-5, with 7 positions matching TRBD1. Losses at the gene ends were 10 bases for V and 2 bases for J; bases not matched to a gene: 18. CDR3 length: 17 amino acids. Per germline, CDR1 SGDLS and CDR2 YYNGEE. This CDR3 reads CAQPRRQGTGGNQPQHF. In nucleotides, the CDR3 is TGTGCCCAACCCAGAAGACAGGGAACGGGCGGCAATCAGCCCCAGCATTTT.

This chain joins TRBV18 and TRBJ2-1; 7 bases match TRBD1. Germline V lookup: CDR1 KGHSH, CDR2 LQKENI. V trimming: 2 bases; J trimming: 5 bases; junction bases outside the gene matches: 6. CDR3 length: 15 residues. The DNA of the CDR3 is TGTGCCAGCTCACCAGCGACAGGGAACCACAATGAGCAGTTCTTC. This gives the protein CASSPATGNHNEQFF.